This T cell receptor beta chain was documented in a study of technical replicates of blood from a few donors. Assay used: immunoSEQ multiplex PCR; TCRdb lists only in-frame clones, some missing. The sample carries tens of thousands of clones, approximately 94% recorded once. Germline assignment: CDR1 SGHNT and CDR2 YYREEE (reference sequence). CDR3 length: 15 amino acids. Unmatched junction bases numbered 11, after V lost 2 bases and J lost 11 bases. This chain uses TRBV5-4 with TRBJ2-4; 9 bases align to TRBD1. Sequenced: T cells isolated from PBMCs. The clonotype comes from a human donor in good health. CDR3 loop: CASSFWDREYSVQYF. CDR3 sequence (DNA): TGTGCCAGCAGCTTCTGGGACAGGGAGTATAGTGTTCAGTACTTC. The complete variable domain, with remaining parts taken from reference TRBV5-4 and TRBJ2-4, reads ETGVTQSPTHLIKTRGQQVTLRCSSQSGHNTVSWYQQALGQGPQFIFQYYREEENGRGNFPPRFSGLQFPNYSSELNVNALELDDSALYLCASSFWDREYSVQYFGAGTRLSVL.